The clone carrying this T cell receptor beta chain was picked up a small number of times. Its antigen is currently unknown. The data are from a study of CD8+ T cells in alopecia areata. About the study: Patients in the study were on tofacitinib for 6 to 18 months, then off it for 6 months. Points from the study as a whole: Normal scalp had lower clonality than lesional scalp, with alopecia totalis/universalis lesions showing this most strongly. Possibly as an HLA-related effect, TCR sharing across patients appeared less clear than in mice.

cDNA serving as the sequencing template came from extracted, reverse transcribed RNA. Data came from immunoSEQ multiplex PCR; TCRdb stores just in-frame clones and leaves some out. The profile shows around 160,000 clones, more than 40% of them singletons. Looked up from germline, CDR1 is MDHEN and CDR2 is SYDVKM. CDR3 length: 15 amino acids. V was cut by 4 bases and J by 0 bases, with 11 bases left in between. This chain connects TRBV28 to TRBJ2-3; D unclear. The source is a human donor with alopecia areata. The sequenced sample was CD4+ T cells sorted from blood. The CDR3 sequence is CASSSTYGSTDTQYF. The CDR3 DNA reads as TGTGCCAGCAGTTCAACATACGGAAGCACAGATACGCAGTATTTT. Combining the CDR3 with reference TRBV28 and TRBJ2-3 gives the whole variable domain DVKVTQSSRYLVKRTGEKVFLECVQDMDHENMFWYRQDPGLGLRLIYFSYDVKMKEKGDIPEGYSVSREKKERFSLILESASTNQTSMYLCASSSTYGSTDTQYFGPGTRLTVL.